The T cell receptor (beta chain) described here comes from a study of T cells after yellow fever vaccination. Between the trimmed V and J ends, which lost 4 bases and 6 bases, there was a span of 17 bases. CDR1 SGHVS and CDR2 FQNEAQ come from the germline V gene. There are 15 residues in the CDR3. This clonotype has at least ten counts. TCRdb reprocessed the 5' RACE reads with MiXCR, giving one entry per CDR3 protein. Of some 73,000 distinct CDR3 sequences listed, around 7.7% are singletons. The chain uses TRBV7-8 and TRBJ2-3, with D unclear. Source: CD8+ T cells sorted from PBMCs, taken on the day of the yellow fever booster vaccination. The source of this sequence is a man aged 25-40 years who received the YFV17D yellow fever vaccine. This CDR3 reads CASSYPARVGDTQYF. The CDR3 nucleotides read TGTGCCAGCAGCTACCCCGCCCGTGTCGGGGATACGCAGTATTTT. Based on the CDR3 plus reference TRBV7-8 and TRBJ2-3, the full variable domain is GAGVSQSPRYKVAKRGQDVALRCDPISGHVSLFWYQQALGQGPEFLTYFQNEAQLDKSGLPSDRFFAERPEGSVSTLKIQRTQQEDSAVYLCASSYPARVGDTQYFGPGTRLTVL.